The T cell receptor (beta chain) described here comes from a study of blood T cell repertoires in COVID-19. The assay was immunoSEQ multiplex PCR, and TCRdb's table has in-frame clones only and misses some. In the table there are 180,000 or so clones, approximately 85% of which are singletons. The source is a man in his fifties or sixties with acute or convalescent COVID-19. The material sequenced was peripheral blood.

CDR3 in amino acids: CASSQEGAGGTEAFF. For the CDR3, the DNA is TGCGCCAGCAGCCAAGAGGGGGCAGGGGGCACTGAAGCTTTCTTT. This chain joins TRBV4-1 and TRBJ1-1; 7 positions agree with TRBD1. Germline assignment: CDR1 MGHRA and CDR2 YSYEKL. The CDR3 sequence is 15 residues long. V was pared by 0 bases and J by 4 bases, with 5 bases of the junction left unmatched.